This TCR beta chain was retrieved from a study of blood T cell repertoires in COVID-19. Study summary: COVID-19 samples from acute and convalescent phases originated in the United States, Italy and Spain. Nucleic acid was either cDNA or gDNA, and it came from T cells, B-cell-depleted T cells, or PBMCs.

Sequencing was performed with immunoSEQ multiplex PCR; in TCRdb, only in-frame clones are kept and a portion is missing. The data contain roughly 110,000 clones, under 85% of them singletons. V was clipped by 1 base and J by 1 base, with 5 bases between them. The CDR3 spans 13 residues. Germline V gene data show CDR1 as LGHDT and CDR2 as YNNKEL (reference sequence). The J gene is TRBJ2-7, the V gene TRBV3-1 (or the pseudogene TRBV3-2); D is unresolved. The source of this sequence is a woman aged 55 to 70 with acute or convalescent COVID-19. Sequencing was performed on peripheral blood. The chain's CDR3 is CASSQGSSYEQYF. DNA of the CDR3: TGTGCCAGCAGCCAAGGCAGTTCCTACGAGCAGTACTTC.